This T cell receptor beta chain appears in the sequencing data of a study of regulatory dendritic cells for organ transplantation. The overall study: Regulatory dendritic cells came from monocytes given vitamin D3 and IL-10. Findings of the study overall: Memory CD8+ clonal expansion seemed more limited with regulatory than mature dendritic cells. Considerable individual heterogeneity was seen in alloreactive memory CD8+ T cells. The most alloreactive TCR clonotypes were found in resting memory CD8+ cells.

Measured with immunoSEQ multiplex PCR; TCRdb has only the in-frame clones, and not every one. The profile shows more than 20,000 clones, less than 90% of them singletons. Notes on this clone: Its antigen is not known.

Sorted subsets were CFSE-labeled and cultured approximately 5 days with allogeneic dendritic cells. Input material: naive CD4+ T cells from blood cultured with dendritic cells. Regarding subset: CD45RA+ naive T cells. The sequence came from a human donor in good health.

The CDR3 bases are TGTGCCAGCACCCGGACCGGGACTAGCGCGATCGGGGAGCTGTTTTTT. Translated: CASTRTGTSAIGELFF. The chain combines TRBV7-6 with TRBJ2-2; TRBD2 agrees at 10 bases. CDR1 and CDR2 from the germline V gene are SGHVS and FNYEAQ. The CDR3 is 16 residues long. J lost 7 bases, V lost 7 bases, and 12 bases had no gene match.